This T cell receptor beta chain was sequenced for a study of cytomegalovirus exposure and HLA in healthy donors. Study-wide results and limits: Roughly uniform depth of sequencing across donors was assumed in presence/absence analyses.

Use of 60 Vbeta and 13 Jbeta primers characterized the PCR. Data came from immunoSEQ multiplex PCR; TCRdb stores just in-frame clones and leaves some out. The table lists roughly 150,000 clones, around three quarters of them singletons. This clone was counted a few times. Its antigen is not known. The origin of this receptor is a middle-aged woman in good health and CMV-seronegative. Sequenced input: PBMCs.

CDR3 region: CASSPWGHSNYGYTF. CDR3 DNA: TGTGCCAGCAGCCCCTGGGGGCACTCCAACTATGGCTACACCTTC. The gene calls are TRBV5-8 and TRBJ1-2; possibly TRBD1 for D (6 bases). CDR1 is SGHTS and CDR2 is YDEGEE in the germline V gene. Trimming left V 4 bases short and J 2 bases short, with 15 bases between. There are 15 residues in the CDR3.